The rows below give T cell receptor beta chains drawn from one sample of a study of OX40 agonist ivuxolimab in advanced cancers. Only in-frame clones appear in the TCRdb table, and some are missing; sequencing was by immunoSEQ multiplex PCR. This sample has around 60,000 clones, with approximately 90% found just once. This material consisted of CD4+ or CD8+ T cells sorted from blood, taken in a trial of the OX40 agonist ivuxolimab. These receptors all stem from an adult with an advanced solid tumor such as melanoma, head and neck, liver or kidney cancer. CDR3s include the opening cysteine and the closing phenylalanine or tryptophan. Fields, in order: V gene, D gene, CDR3 protein. D genes are given only for firm matches.

TRBV11-1	-	CASSLALGTGYTF
TRBV18	-	CASSKNTGELFF
TRBV13	TRBD2	CASSLRPGLAGSTDTQYF
TRBV5-6	-	CASSLGWSGNQPQHF
TRBV7-9	-	CASSLDEGFTMDLYEQYF
TRBV30	-	CAWSVQGNQPQHF
TRBV5-1	TRBD2	CASSLRGSPPYNEQFF
TRBV11-3	TRBD2	CASSGLAGARGTQYF
TRBV19	-	CASTSTGSNQPQHF
TRBV18	-	CASSLDSLTGNTIYF
TRBV28	-	CASSFTGRGTQYF
TRBV19	TRBD1	CASSPGQAGNTIYF
TRBV7-9	-	CASSLTYNEQFF
TRBV11-2	-	CASSLNTGELFF
TRBV2	TRBD2	CASSTLLAGVGEQFF
TRBV18	-	CASSPKDRFEETQYF
TRBV19	-	CASSLDLANTEAFF
TRBV4-1	-	CASSQEGTDTDTQYF
TRBV18	TRBD2	CASSPTGLAGTDTQYF
TRBV6-1	TRBD1	CASTAGQGVGEQYF
TRBV6-1	TRBD1	CAGGGGRGYGYTF
TRBV18	-	CASSGQETQYF
TRBV5-1	TRBD1	CASSLQGQGAGETQYF
TRBV7-9	TRBD2	CASSPSGRGSHEQFF
TRBV30	TRBD2	CAHRWAGVGNEQFF
TRBV29-1	-	CSATSTDTQYF
TRBV7-2	-	CASSLEADGYTF
TRBV11-3	TRBD1	CASSPGTGFGPEQYF
TRBV4-1	TRBD1	CASSQVLGQGPSGANVLTF
TRBV28	-	CASRSPEGVAYEQYF
TRBV27	-	CASSWYRDTEAFF
TRBV6-1	-	CASSERSFTGELFF
TRBV7-6	TRBD2	CASSLVPSGINEQYF
TRBV27	TRBD1	CASGRRTGALNTDTQYF
TRBV2	TRBD1	CASRTTGVYGYTF
TRBV5-1	TRBD2	CASSFSGGAYEQYF
TRBV19	-	CASSIEDTVNQPQHF
TRBV5-1	-	CASSNQGTNYGYTF
TRBV7-9	TRBD2	CASSSTSGRVDEQYF
TRBV11-3	-	CASSRGIWETQYF
TRBV23-1	TRBD2	CASSHPAAGTSGRAMKPNNEQFF
TRBV6-5	TRBD2	CASSWGEGDTQYF
TRBV19	TRBD2	CASRNRGVADYNEQFF
TRBV30	-	CAWRTATYEQYF
TRBV18	-	CASSPAPGLNTGELFF
TRBV7-9	TRBD2	CASSLGLAGAADTQYF